These T cell receptor beta chains were read from a single sample in a study of OX40 agonist ivuxolimab in advanced cancers. Sequencing used immunoSEQ multiplex PCR; TCRdb keeps in-frame clones, though not all of them. Here the sample spans tens of thousands of clones, 84% being singletons. The material sequenced was CD4+ or CD8+ T cells sorted from blood, taken in a trial of the OX40 agonist ivuxolimab. These receptor sequences come from an adult with an advanced solid tumor such as melanoma, head and neck, liver or kidney cancer. Both conserved end residues are part of each CDR3. The D gene is left open where the match is weak. A clone size is listed for some rows: how often the clone was seen (once, few, many), or a class if it is expanded.

once | TRBJ2-2 | . | TRBV7-2 | CASSSPNTGELFF | TGTGCCAGCAGCTCACCGAACACCGGGGAGCTGTTTTTT
. | TRBJ1-5 | . | TRBV7-3 | CATPEGIHQPQHF | TGTGCCACCCCGGAGGGGATTCATCAGCCCCAGCATTTT
few | TRBJ1-2 | . | TRBV19 | CASSIGRGRSGYTF | TGTGCCAGTAGTATAGGCAGGGGACGAAGTGGCTACACCTTC
. | TRBJ1-2 | . | TRBV29-1 | CSAGGRRSYGYTF | TGCAGCGCCGGGGGCAGGAGGTCCTATGGCTACACCTTC
. | TRBJ1-2 | TRBD1 | TRBV11-2 | CASSPIGQGAPGYGYTF | TGTGCCAGCAGCCCAATCGGACAGGGGGCGCCTGGCTATGGCTACACCTTC
. | TRBJ2-7 | . | TRBV7-6 | CASSATVGEQYF | TGTGCCAGCAGCGCGACTGTGGGCGAGCAGTACTTC
few | TRBJ2-5 | . | TRBV7-2 | CASSPARGRRETQYF | TGTGCCAGCAGCCCCGCCCGGGGGCGCCGGGAGACCCAGTACTTC
. | TRBJ2-7 | TRBD2 | TRBV7-3 | CASSPRRGEQYF | TGTGCCAGCAGCCCCCGGCGGGGGGAGCAGTACTTC
. | TRBJ2-7 | . | TRBV6-5 | CASSTTGLYEQYF | TGTGCCAGCAGTACCACAGGGCTCTACGAGCAGTACTTC
. | TRBJ1-4 | . | TRBV10-3 | CAISTGQPNEKLFF | TGTGCCATCAGTACTGGACAGCCCAATGAAAAACTGTTTTTT
. | TRBJ1-6 | TRBD1 | TRBV7-6 | CASSLGRQGANSPLHF | TGTGCCAGCAGCTTAGGTAGACAGGGGGCGAATTCACCCCTCCACTTT
. | TRBJ2-2 | . | TRBV5-1 | CASRPGTKNTGELFF | TGCGCCAGCAGGCCCGGGACAAAGAACACCGGGGAGCTGTTTTTT
. | TRBJ2-7 | . | TRBV19 | CASSIEPGGYEQYF | TGTGCCAGTAGTATAGAGCCAGGGGGGTACGAGCAGTACTTC
. | TRBJ2-1 | . | TRBV11-3 | CASSIRVREQFF | TGTGCCAGCAGCATCAGAGTCAGGGAGCAGTTCTTC
. | TRBJ1-4 | TRBD1 | TRBV9 | CASSVRGDRVGEKLFF | TGTGCCAGCAGCGTCAGGGGGGACAGGGTTGGTGAAAAACTGTTTTTT
. | TRBJ2-3 | . | TRBV7-2 | CASSLPPITSTDTQYF | TGTGCCAGCAGCTTACCGCCTATAACTAGCACAGATACGCAGTATTTT
. | TRBJ2-3 | TRBD2 | TRBV11-3 | CASSLDSGLAGEGTQYF | TGTGCCAGCAGCTTAGACTCGGGACTAGCGGGAGAGGGTACGCAGTATTTT
. | TRBJ1-4 | TRBD1 | TRBV6-6 | CASSPRQGGIEKLFF | TGTGCCAGCAGTCCCCGACAGGGAGGGATAGAAAAACTGTTTTTT
. | TRBJ1-3 | . | TRBV29-1 | CSVEGHRLGSTIYF | TGCAGCGTTGAAGGTCACCGCCTAGGTAGCACCATATATTTT
. | TRBJ1-2 | TRBD1 | TRBV19 | CASSVDRGGYTF | TGTGCCAGTAGTGTGGACAGGGGAGGCTACACCTTC
. | TRBJ2-3 | . | TRBV10-2 | CASSKGINTDTQYF | TGCGCCAGCTCTAAGGGGATCAACACAGATACGCAGTATTTT
. | TRBJ1-4 | . | TRBV2 | CASSEVGGRSNEKLFF | TGTGCCAGCAGTGAAGTAGGGGGGAGGTCTAATGAAAAACTGTTTTTT
. | TRBJ2-2 | . | TRBV7-3 | CASRLDRGRAGELFF | TGTGCCAGCCGATTGGACAGAGGGAGGGCCGGGGAGCTGTTTTTT
. | TRBJ1-2 | . | TRBV14 | CASSQGTIYGYTF | TGTGCCAGCAGCCAAGGGACCATCTATGGCTACACCTTC
. | TRBJ2-2 | . | TRBV7-8 | CASSFFRTANTGELFF | TGTGCCAGCAGCTTTTTCAGGACAGCAAACACCGGGGAGCTGTTTTTT
. | TRBJ2-5 | . | TRBV30 | CAWSKGVVGEETQYF | TGTGCCTGGAGTAAGGGAGTGGTTGGGGAAGAGACCCAGTACTTC
. | TRBJ2-1 | . | TRBV9 | CASSDPRNDNEQFF | TGTGCCAGCAGCGATCCTCGAAACGACAATGAGCAGTTCTTC
. | TRBJ2-1 | TRBD2 | TRBV5-1 | CASSFATSGNNEQFF | TGCGCCAGCAGCTTTGCAACTAGCGGGAACAATGAGCAGTTCTTC
few | TRBJ2-1 | TRBD2 | TRBV12-5 | CASGLSGIKGEQFF | TGTGCTAGTGGCTTGAGCGGGATTAAGGGTGAGCAGTTCTTC
. | TRBJ2-7 | TRBD1 | TRBV5-1 | CASSTGTGYEQYF | TGCGCCAGCAGCACCGGGACAGGGTACGAGCAGTACTTC
once | TRBJ2-5 | TRBD2 | TRBV6-5 | CASRQTSGRETQYF | TGTGCCAGCAGACAGACTAGCGGCCGGGAGACCCAGTACTTC